One sample yielded the 18 T cell receptor beta chains listed below, sequenced in a study of cytomegalovirus exposure and HLA in healthy donors (dated by TCRdb to 2016 to 2017). Receptor amplification or capture employed the immunoSEQ multiplex PCR assay. For the multiplex PCR, a mixture combining 60 forward primers for TCR Vbeta segments and 13 reverse primers for TCR Jbeta segments was used. TCRdb stores this immuneACCESS table with in-frame sequences only. Part of the clones is absent; in the studies checked, under half of the shortfall reflects unresolved V genes, and no reason is known for the rest. The table for this sample lists roughly 150,000 clones; roughly four fifths of them were counted only once. Around 0.91% of the sample is taken by the ten largest. Sequences were obtained from PBMCs. Receptors originate from a girl aged 2-10 years in good health and CMV-seropositive.

The chain uses TRBV5-6 and TRBJ1-1; D is uncertain. Trimming pared 1 base from V and 1 base from J, leaving 11 bases between. CDR3 size: 15 residues. Germline assignment: CDR1 SGHDT and CDR2 YYEEEE. The CDR3 nucleotides read TGTGCCAGCAGCTTGAATGAAGCGGCGAACACTGAAGCTTTCTTT. Encoded protein: CASSLNEAANTEAFF.

This clone was recorded only once. V and J are TRBV28 and TRBJ1-5, with a weak D call TRBD1 (6 bases). Germline V gene data show CDR1 as MDHEN and CDR2 as SYDVKM. V lost 4 bases, J lost 3 bases, and 16 bases lay in between. CDR3 length: 16 amino acids. CDR3 bases: TGTGCCAGCAGTTCTAGACAGGTTGAAGTCAATCAGCCCCAGCATTTT. Protein: CASSSRQVEVNQPQHF.

The V and J genes are TRBV15 and TRBJ1-5; the match to TRBD1 covers 8 bases. This CDR3 contains 15 residues. Per germline, CDR1 LNHNV and CDR2 YYDKDF (reference sequence). The junction had 7 bases not matched to a gene; V was cut back by 5 bases and J by 4 bases. The CDR3 is CATSRDRGRNQPQHF. The CDR3 nucleotides are TGTGCCACCAGCCGCGACAGGGGTCGAAATCAGCCCCAGCATTTT. Filled out from reference TRBV15 and TRBJ1-5, the complete variable domain reads DAMVIQNPRYQVTQFGKPVTLSCSQTLNHNVMYWYQQKSSQAPKLLFHYYDKDFNNEADTPDNFQSRRPNTSFCFLDIRSPGLGDTAMYLCATSRDRGRNQPQHFGDGTRLSIL.

The rearrangement links TRBV2 to TRBJ2-5, with D perhaps TRBD2 (5 bases). V dropped 4 bases and J dropped 6 bases, with 12 bases sitting between them. This CDR3 has 13 amino acids. Germline values: CDR1 SNHLY, CDR2 FYNNEI. The CDR3 nucleotides are TGTGCCAGCAGTGTGACCGGGGAACAGACCCAGTACTTC. Translated, it gives CASSVTGEQTQYF.

The V call is TRBV10-3, the J call TRBJ2-1; possibly TRBD2 for D (6 bases). Trimming cost V 4 bases and J 6 bases, with 19 bases left between them. The germline V gene has CDR1 ENHRY and CDR2 SYGVKD. The CDR3 consists of 16 residues. The CDR3 reads CAISGKIGGPGNEQFF. The DNA of the CDR3 is TGTGCCATCAGTGGAAAAATCGGAGGGCCCGGCAATGAGCAGTTCTTC.

In regard to this clone: One end of the junction does not line up with germline, which may come from a read error. The CDR3 DNA follows: TGCGCCAGCAGCTTGGGGCGCACCGGGGAGCTTTTTTTT. This translates into CASSLGRTGELFF. The rearrangement joins TRBV5-1 to TRBJ2-2; a possible D gene is TRBD2 (5 bases). The V gene's germline CDR1 is SGHRS and CDR2 YFSETQ. This CDR3 is 13 amino acids long.

The chain is built from TRBV2 and TRBJ1-5; maybe TRBD1 (5 bases). This CDR3 has 15 amino acids. Germline loops: CDR1 SNHLY, CDR2 FYNNEI. V lost 0 bases and J lost 5, with 11 bases in between. The CDR3 sequence: CASSEAGQLDQPQHF. CDR3 nucleotides: TGTGCCAGCAGTGAAGCGGGGCAGCTGGATCAGCCCCAGCATTTT.

The gene calls are TRBV6-1 and TRBJ1-5; a possible D gene is TRBD1 (6 bases). The CDR3 has 14 amino acids. Deletions cut 4 bases from V and 6 bases from J, with 13 bases between. The V gene's germline CDR1 is MNHNS and CDR2 SASEGT. DNA of the CDR3: TGTGCCAGCAGTGGGACAGCCAATGGTCAGCCCCAGCATTTT. Its protein is CASSGTANGQPQHF.

The chain links TRBV10-3 to TRBJ2-7; 14 bases line up with TRBD2. Germline CDR1 ENHRY, CDR2 SYGVKD. The CDR3 has 17 amino acids. V lost 7 bases and J lost 5; bases outside the gene matches: 13. The chain's CDR3 is CAIKKGTSGSHDHEQYF. For the CDR3, the DNA is TGTGCCATCAAGAAAGGGACTAGCGGGAGTCATGACCACGAGCAGTACTTC.

The rearrangement uses TRBV30 and TRBJ1-2; the match to TRBD1 covers 8 bases. The J segment lost 1 base and the V segment lost 5 bases, leaving 6 bases of the junction unmatched. The CDR3 length is 14 residues. The germline CDR1 and CDR2 sequences are GTSNPN and SVGIG (reference sequence). For the CDR3, the DNA is TGTGCCTGGCAAACAGGGGGGATTAACTATGGCTACACCTTC. Translating gives CAWQTGGINYGYTF.

V is TRBV7-9 and J is TRBJ1-2, with 12 bases fitting TRBD1. This CDR3 comprises 17 residues. With 5 bases clipped from V and 2 bases from J, the junction kept 9 bases outside the gene matches. The germline V gene has CDR1 SEHNR and CDR2 FQNEAQ (reference sequence). CDR3 bases: TGTGCCAGCAGCACCCGGGACAGGGGGCGGAAGAACTATGGCTACACCTTC. This codes for CASSTRDRGRKNYGYTF.

The chain carries TRBV5-6 and TRBJ2-5, with TRBD2 identical over 13 bases. Trimming removed 3 bases from V and 5 bases from J; junction bases left unmatched: 7. Germline V CDR1 and CDR2: SGHDT, YYEEEE. This CDR3 is 16 amino acids long. The DNA of the CDR3 is TGTGCCAGCAGCTCTGGACTAGCGGGGGTATCGGAGACCCAGTACTTC. The encoded protein is CASSSGLAGVSETQYF.

This clone was seen just once. The rearrangement uses TRBV6-4 and TRBJ2-2; TRBD1 might be the D (6 bases). Trimming took off 6 bases at V and 4 bases at J, with 15 bases between the two ends. The CDR3 has 15 residues. The V gene's germline CDR1 is MRHNA and CDR2 SNTAGT. The DNA for the CDR3 is TGTGCCAGCAGCCGCGAGGGGGTGACCACCGGGGAGCTGTTTTTT. Translated, it gives CASSREGVTTGELFF.

The chain uses TRBV7-2 and TRBJ2-3, with 9 bases lining up with TRBD2. The CDR3 length is 17 residues. In germline, CDR1 is SGHTA, CDR2 FQGNSA. The junction had 8 bases not matched to a gene; V was cut back by 2 bases and J by 2 bases. CDR3 in amino acids: CASSLRGLAGLTDTQYF. The CDR3 DNA reads TGTGCCAGCAGCTTAAGGGGGCTAGCGGGGCTCACAGATACGCAGTATTTT. The full variable domain, its missing parts supplied by reference TRBV7-2 and TRBJ2-3, is GAGVSQSPSNKVTEKGKDVELRCDPISGHTALYWYRQSLGQGLEFLIYFQGNSAPDKSGLPSDRFSAERTGGSVSTLTIQRTQQEDSAVYLCASSLRGLAGLTDTQYFGPGTRLTVL.

The rearrangement uses TRBV11-3 and TRBJ2-3, with a weak D call TRBD1 (6 bases). Germline V gene sequence: CDR1 SGHNT, CDR2 YENEEA. Trimming removed 0 bases from V and 8 bases from J, with 12 bases in between. The CDR3 has 14 residues. DNA for the CDR3: TGTGCCAGCAGCTTAGAGACAGGACGAGGTACGCAGTATTTT. Translating it yields CASSLETGRGTQYF. The whole variable domain, remainder taken from reference TRBV11-3 and TRBJ2-3, is EAGVVQSPRYKIIEKKQPVAFWCNPISGHNTLYWYLQNLGQGPELLIRYENEEAVDDSQLPKDRFSAERLKGVDSTLKIQPAELGDSAVYLCASSLETGRGTQYFGPGTRLTVL.

V is TRBV30 and J is TRBJ2-4; possibly TRBD2 for D (6 bases). The germline V gene encodes CDR1 GTSNPN and CDR2 SVGIG (reference sequence). The CDR3 extends over 13 amino acids. V lost 0 bases to trimming and J lost 11 bases, with 14 bases between them. CDR3 sequence (DNA): TGTGCCTGGAGTGTACCAACGGGGGTCTTTCAGTACTTC. Encoded protein: CAWSVPTGVFQYF.

This clone was found a few times. The CDR3 spells CASSSNRDSRTYEQYF. Here the CDR3 DNA reads TGTGCCAGCAGTTCGAATCGGGACAGTCGAACCTACGAGCAGTACTTC. The V call is TRBV27, the J call TRBJ2-7; TRBD1 agrees at 7 bases. Looked up from germline, CDR1 is MNHEY and CDR2 is SMNVEV (reference sequence). The CDR3 totals 16 residues. V shed 4 bases, J shed 2 bases, and the junction held 11 bases outside the gene matches.

This clone was counted only a few times. V usage is TRBV15 and J usage is TRBJ1-5; 10 positions match TRBD1. This CDR3 spans 18 amino acids. V shed 4 bases and J 3 bases; nucleotides not matched to a gene: 12. Germline loops: CDR1 LNHNV, CDR2 YYDKDF (reference sequence). In nucleotides, the CDR3 is TGTGCCACCAGCATTCGAGGGGAGGGACAGGGGTTCAATCAGCCCCAGCATTTT. Amino acid sequence: CATSIRGEGQGFNQPQHF.